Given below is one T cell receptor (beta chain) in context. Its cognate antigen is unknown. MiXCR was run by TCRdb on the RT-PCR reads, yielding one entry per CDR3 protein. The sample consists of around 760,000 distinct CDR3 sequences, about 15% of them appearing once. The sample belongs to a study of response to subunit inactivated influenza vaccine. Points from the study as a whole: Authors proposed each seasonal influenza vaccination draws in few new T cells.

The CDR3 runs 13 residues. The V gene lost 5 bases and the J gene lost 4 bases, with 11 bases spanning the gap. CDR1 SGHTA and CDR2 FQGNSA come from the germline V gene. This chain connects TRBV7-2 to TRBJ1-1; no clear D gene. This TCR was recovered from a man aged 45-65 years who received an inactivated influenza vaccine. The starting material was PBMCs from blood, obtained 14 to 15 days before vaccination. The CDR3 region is CASSAYLGTEAFF. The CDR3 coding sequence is TGTGCCAGCAGCGCATATTTGGGCACTGAAGCTTTCTTT.